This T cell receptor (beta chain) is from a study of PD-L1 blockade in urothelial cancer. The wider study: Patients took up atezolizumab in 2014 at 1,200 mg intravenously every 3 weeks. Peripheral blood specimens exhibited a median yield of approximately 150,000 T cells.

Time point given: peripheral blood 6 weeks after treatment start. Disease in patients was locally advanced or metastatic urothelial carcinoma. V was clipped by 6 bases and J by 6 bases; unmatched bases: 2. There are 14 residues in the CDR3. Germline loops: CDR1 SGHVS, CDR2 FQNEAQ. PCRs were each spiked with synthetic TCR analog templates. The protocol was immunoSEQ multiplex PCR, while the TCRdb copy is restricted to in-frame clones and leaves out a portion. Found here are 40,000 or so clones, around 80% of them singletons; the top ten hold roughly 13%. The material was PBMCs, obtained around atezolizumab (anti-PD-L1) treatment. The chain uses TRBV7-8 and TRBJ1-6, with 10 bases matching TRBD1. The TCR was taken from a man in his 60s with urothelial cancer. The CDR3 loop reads CASSWTGGNSPLHF. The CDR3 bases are TGTGCCAGCAGTTGGACAGGGGGTAATTCACCCCTCCACTTT.